This TCR beta chain was recorded in a study of blood T cell repertoires in COVID-19. Background on the study: Both acute and convalescent COVID-19 samples were obtained from the United States, Italy and Spain.

This CDR3 comprises 12 residues. Germline V lookup: CDR1 SEHNR, CDR2 FQNEAQ (reference sequence). V was trimmed by 2 bases and J by 11 bases, leaving 11 bases between them. Study processing details: Reference gene primer amplification yielded estimated nucleated cell counts. Clones were sequenced by immunoSEQ multiplex PCR, and TCRdb holds only the in-frame ones, with some missing. That table furnishes V, J and clone size, whereas the DNA furnished D and trimming. The sample shows some 220,000 clones, roughly 81% of them seen only once. The sequence was collected from a man aged 50-59 years with acute or convalescent COVID-19. The chain uses TRBV7-9 and TRBJ2-3, with a weak D call TRBD1 (5 bases). Sequenced input: peripheral blood. The CDR3 DNA reads as TGTGCCAGCAGCTTAATGCAGGGCCAGCAGTATTTT. Protein product: CASSLMQGQQYF.